A single sample is the source of the 10 T cell receptor beta chains below, sequenced in a study of shared clonotypes between healthy human individuals. Naive CD8 cells, CD45RO-negative and positively selected for CCR7, excluded terminally differentiated effector memory CD45RA+ cells. Here immunoSEQ multiplex PCR was the method, and the copy in TCRdb shows in-frame clones only, minus some. There are just over 2,000,000 clones in the sample; around 96% occur only once, and 0.9% to 1.4% lies in the top ten. Sequenced sample: naive CD8+ T cells sorted from blood. The receptors derive from a man aged 18 to 29 in good health.

This chain links TRBV7-9 with TRBJ2-7; maybe TRBD1 (5 bases). Germline V gives CDR1 SEHNR, CDR2 FQNEAQ (reference sequence). CDR3 length equals 14 residues. V was cut by 5 bases and J by 1 base, with 12 bases left in between. CDR3 residues: CASSRMDISYEQYF. The CDR3 DNA reads as TGTGCCAGCAGCCGTATGGACATTTCCTACGAGCAGTACTTC.

CDR3 DNA: TGTGCCAGCAGCGTAGGGCTAGCGGGAGGGCCACAGTACTTC. It codes for CASSVGLAGGPQYF. The V gene is TRBV9, the J gene TRBJ2-7; TRBD2 aligns across 12 bases. This CDR3 region has 14 residues. The V segment lost 0 bases and the J segment 10 bases; nucleotides outside the gene matches: 5. CDR1 and CDR2 (germline): SGDLS, YYNGEE.

This chain connects TRBV7-6 to TRBJ2-3; D call uncertain. Trimming took 1 base from V and 1 from J, leaving 9 bases between them. Germline loops: CDR1 SGHVS, CDR2 FNYEAQ. This CDR3 contains 15 residues. The CDR3 coding sequence is TGTGCCAGCAGCTTAGTAACGGGTCGCACAGATACGCAGTATTTT. Translated, it gives CASSLVTGRTDTQYF.

The gene calls are TRBV6-5 and TRBJ2-7; D is unclear. The CDR3 has 11 residues. Deletions cut 7 bases from V and 2 bases from J, with 6 bases between. CDR1 MNHEY and CDR2 SVGAGI come from the germline V gene. CDR3 sequence reads: CASTFAYEQYF. CDR3 coding DNA: TGTGCCAGCACCTTCGCCTACGAGCAGTACTTC.

This clone was observed a single time. The chain employs TRBV27 and TRBJ2-7; 13 nucleotides agree with TRBD2. Germline assignment: CDR1 MNHEY and CDR2 SMNVEV (reference sequence). This CDR3 has 16 residues. The trim removed 4 bases at V and 2 bases at J, leaving 5 bases unmatched. The CDR3 DNA is TGTGCCAGCAGTTCCGGACTAGCGGGAGACCCCTACGAGCAGTACTTC. This translates into CASSSGLAGDPYEQYF.

V gene TRBV29-1 combines with J gene TRBJ1-4; the match to TRBD1 covers 8 bases. Germline V gene lookup returns CDR1 SQVTM and CDR2 ANQGSEA. J gave up 0 bases and V 7 bases, and 7 bases lay outside the gene matches. This CDR3 spans 15 amino acids. CDR3 sequence (DNA): TGCAGCGCCGCCGGACAGGGTCCAACTAATGAAAAACTGTTTTTT. This encodes CSAAGQGPTNEKLFF. Variable domain in full (rest from reference TRBV29-1 and TRBJ1-4): SAVISQKPSRDICQRGTSLTIQCQVDSQVTMMFWYRQQPGQSLTLIATANQGSEATYESGFVIDKFPISRPNLTFSTLTVSNMSPEDSSIYLCSAAGQGPTNEKLFFGSGTQLSVL.

The chain carries TRBV6-1 and TRBJ1-5; TRBD1 matches 7 bases. Trimming at V came to 1 base and at J to 4 bases, leaving 1 base not matched to a gene. CDR3 size: 14 residues. Germline-derived CDR1 and CDR2 are MNHNS and SASEGT. The CDR3 is CASSEVGQNQPQHF. In DNA, the CDR3 is TGTGCCAGCAGTGAAGTGGGACAGAATCAGCCCCAGCATTTT.

The count of this clone is one. The chain couples TRBV13 to TRBJ1-1, with D uncertain. Trimming cost V 6 bases and J 10 bases, with 18 bases left between them. The CDR3 length is 13 residues. CDR1 and CDR2 from the germline V gene are PRHDT and FYEKMQ (reference sequence). CDR3: CASSLIRGVGAFF. CDR3 DNA sequence: TGTGCCAGCAGTCTAATTCGCGGGGTTGGAGCTTTCTTT.

J is TRBJ2-1 and V is TRBV6-6; 7 bases fit TRBD1. The germline gives CDR1 MNHNY, CDR2 SVGAGI (reference sequence). After removal of 8 bases from V and 0 bases from J, the junction contained 4 bases not matched to a gene. The CDR3 is made up of 14 amino acids. The CDR3 nucleotides read TGTGCCAGCCAAGGGGACAGCTCCTACAATGAGCAGTTCTTC. Amino acid sequence: CASQGDSSYNEQFF.

The V and J genes are TRBV6-5 and TRBJ1-1, with 8 nucleotides matching TRBD1. Germline lookup yields CDR1 MNHEY and CDR2 SVGAGI. V gave up 6 bases and J gave up 5 bases; unmatched junction bases: 11. This CDR3 is built from 15 residues. CDR3 sequence: CASSQGQGGGTEAFF. Written as DNA, the CDR3 is TGTGCCAGCAGCCAAGGACAGGGTGGAGGGACTGAAGCTTTCTTT.